This is a list of T cell receptor beta chains from one sample in a study of T cells after yellow fever vaccination. TCRdb reprocessed the 5' RACE reads via MiXCR and lists one record per CDR3 protein. The sample has around 250,000 distinct CDR3 sequences, roughly 4.8% seen once. Source: CD4+ T cells sorted from PBMCs, taken on the day of the yellow fever booster vaccination. The receptors shown here come from a man aged 18 to 35 who received the YFV17D yellow fever vaccine. Each CDR3 is given with its conserved first and last residue. Fields, in order: CDR3 length, clone size, V gene, J gene, D gene, CDR3 DNA, CDR3 protein. The D gene is left open where the match is weak. Expanded clones are given a class, and other clones once, few, many or no size at all.

CDR3 length: 15; clone size: NA; V gene: TRBV4-2; J gene: TRBJ1-4; D gene: TRBD1; CDR3 DNA: TGTGCCAGCAGCCAAGATGGGGACAGGGGGGTGGAACTGTTTTTT; CDR3 protein: CASSQDGDRGVELFF
CDR3 length: 17; clone size: few; V gene: TRBV9; J gene: TRBJ2-1; D gene: TRBD2; CDR3 DNA: TGTGCCAGCAGCGTAGTGTCCGGGGGGGCGTCCTACAATGAGCAGTTCTTC; CDR3 protein: CASSVVSGGASYNEQFF
CDR3 length: 16; clone size: NA; V gene: TRBV28; J gene: TRBJ1-4; D gene: TRBD1; CDR3 DNA: TGTGCCAGCAGTTCACCCGGGACAGGCTTAAATGAAAAACTGTTTTTT; CDR3 protein: CASSSPGTGLNEKLFF
CDR3 length: 15; clone size: many; V gene: TRBV20-1; J gene: TRBJ2-7; D gene: TRBD2; CDR3 DNA: TGCAGTGCTAGGTCGACTAGCGGGGGGGCGTACGAGCAGTACTTC; CDR3 protein: CSARSTSGGAYEQYF
CDR3 length: 14; clone size: NA; V gene: TRBV4-3; J gene: TRBJ1-2; D gene: NA; CDR3 DNA: TGCGCCAGCAGCCAAGAGGTCCAGGGCCGTGGCTACACCTTC; CDR3 protein: CASSQEVQGRGYTF
CDR3 length: 13; clone size: many; V gene: TRBV7-2; J gene: TRBJ2-3; D gene: NA; CDR3 DNA: TGTGCCAGCAGCTTTGAAACTAGCGATACGCAGTATTTT; CDR3 protein: CASSFETSDTQYF
CDR3 length: 15; clone size: many; V gene: TRBV28; J gene: TRBJ2-1; D gene: NA; CDR3 DNA: TGTGCCAGCAGTGACTGGCTCGTTGGGTTCAATGAGCAGTTCTTC; CDR3 protein: CASSDWLVGFNEQFF
CDR3 length: 13; clone size: many; V gene: TRBV6-2/TRBV6-3; J gene: TRBJ2-1; D gene: NA; CDR3 DNA: TGTGCCAGCAGACGGGACGGGAGCAATGAGCAGTTCTTC; CDR3 protein: CASRRDGSNEQFF
CDR3 length: 14; clone size: many; V gene: TRBV20-1; J gene: TRBJ2-3; D gene: TRBD2; CDR3 DNA: TGCAGTGCCCACGGGACTAGCGGCACAGATACGCAGTATTTT; CDR3 protein: CSAHGTSGTDTQYF
CDR3 length: 15; clone size: few; V gene: TRBV4-1; J gene: TRBJ1-4; D gene: NA; CDR3 DNA: TGCGCCAGCAGCCAAGCTCGGGCGGATAATGAAAAACTGTTTTTT; CDR3 protein: CASSQARADNEKLFF
CDR3 length: 12; clone size: few; V gene: TRBV5-1; J gene: TRBJ1-2; D gene: NA; CDR3 DNA: TGCGCCAGCAGCCCCGACGTTTATGGCTACACCTTC; CDR3 protein: CASSPDVYGYTF
CDR3 length: 13; clone size: few; V gene: TRBV6-2/TRBV6-3; J gene: TRBJ1-5; D gene: NA; CDR3 DNA: TGTGCCAGCAGTTACCTGGCCGGGCAGCCCCAGCATTTT; CDR3 protein: CASSYLAGQPQHF
CDR3 length: 20; clone size: NA; V gene: TRBV6-2/TRBV6-3; J gene: TRBJ2-1; D gene: TRBD2; CDR3 DNA: TGTGCCAGCAGTTACCCCTCCGGGGGGGTCCGCCAGGTTGGTGTCTATGAGCAGTTCTTC; CDR3 protein: CASSYPSGGVRQVGVYEQFF
CDR3 length: 13; clone size: NA; V gene: TRBV12-3/TRBV12-4; J gene: TRBJ1-1; D gene: NA; CDR3 DNA: TGTGCCACCCGGGACAATAAGAACACTGAAGCTTTCTTT; CDR3 protein: CATRDNKNTEAFF
CDR3 length: 14; clone size: few; V gene: TRBV5-1; J gene: TRBJ2-7; D gene: NA; CDR3 DNA: TGCGCCAGCAGCTTGGCCGATTCAGTCTACGAGCAGTACTTC; CDR3 protein: CASSLADSVYEQYF
CDR3 length: 13; clone size: NA; V gene: TRBV11-2; J gene: TRBJ2-5; D gene: TRBD1; CDR3 DNA: TGTGCCAGCAGCTATGGACAGGAAGAGACCCAGTACTTC; CDR3 protein: CASSYGQEETQYF
CDR3 length: 16; clone size: many; V gene: TRBV24-1; J gene: TRBJ2-1; D gene: TRBD1; CDR3 DNA: TGTGCCACCAGTGATCAATCAGGGGGATCCTACAATGAGCAGTTCTTC; CDR3 protein: CATSDQSGGSYNEQFF
CDR3 length: 15; clone size: NA; V gene: TRBV7-9; J gene: TRBJ2-3; D gene: TRBD2; CDR3 DNA: TGTGCCAGCAGCCTAGGGGGACTAGCGGTAGATACGCAGTATTTT; CDR3 protein: CASSLGGLAVDTQYF
CDR3 length: 17; clone size: NA; V gene: TRBV5-4; J gene: TRBJ2-7; D gene: NA; CDR3 DNA: TGTGCCAGCAGCTTGAACCCAGGGGCAGGGAAGGACTACGAGCAGTACTTC; CDR3 protein: CASSLNPGAGKDYEQYF
CDR3 length: 17; clone size: many; V gene: TRBV6-2/TRBV6-3; J gene: TRBJ2-3; D gene: TRBD1; CDR3 DNA: TGTGCCAGCAGTAAAACCCGGGACAGGGGGCGTACAGATACGCAGTATTTT; CDR3 protein: CASSKTRDRGRTDTQYF
CDR3 length: 13; clone size: many; V gene: TRBV6-1; J gene: TRBJ2-1; D gene: NA; CDR3 DNA: TGTGCCAGCAGTGAAGGGTACGCGGGGGAGCAGTTCTTC; CDR3 protein: CASSEGYAGEQFF
CDR3 length: 16; clone size: NA; V gene: TRBV7-2; J gene: TRBJ1-3; D gene: TRBD1; CDR3 DNA: TGTGCCAGCAGCGAATCCGGGACAGTCGGTGGAAACACCATATATTTT; CDR3 protein: CASSESGTVGGNTIYF
CDR3 length: 13; clone size: NA; V gene: TRBV14; J gene: TRBJ1-1; D gene: NA; CDR3 DNA: TGTGCCAGCAGCCAGGGGTTTGACACTGAAGCTTTCTTT; CDR3 protein: CASSQGFDTEAFF
CDR3 length: 14; clone size: NA; V gene: TRBV20-1; J gene: TRBJ2-3; D gene: TRBD2; CDR3 DNA: TGCAGTGCTACGAGCGGGGGAGCCACAGATACGCAGTATTTT; CDR3 protein: CSATSGGATDTQYF